The text below deals with one TCR beta chain. The sample originates from a study of patients and donors after allogeneic stem cell transplantation. TCRdb analysed the RT-PCR reads with MiXCR anew, one entry per CDR3 protein. Altogether about a million distinct CDR3 sequences are present, roughly 18% being singletons, with the ten largest covering 6%. The CDR3 consists of 17 residues. Germline V lookup: CDR1 MNHEY, CDR2 SMNVEV (reference sequence). The V gene end was trimmed by 3 bases and the J gene end by 1 base; junction bases not matched to a gene: 9. What was sequenced was blood, either unsorted or a sorted T cell fraction (not recorded which). The chain uses TRBV27 and TRBJ1-1; 9 bases are a match to TRBD1. The TCR comes from a human donor who was either an allogeneic HSCT recipient or a stem cell or donor lymphocyte infusion donor (not recorded which). It is not recorded whose cells these are; they may come from a transplant donor. This CDR3 reads CASSLRGGGQGNTEAFF. CDR3 DNA: TGTGCCAGCAGTTTGAGAGGAGGGGGACAGGGGAACACTGAAGCTTTCTTT.